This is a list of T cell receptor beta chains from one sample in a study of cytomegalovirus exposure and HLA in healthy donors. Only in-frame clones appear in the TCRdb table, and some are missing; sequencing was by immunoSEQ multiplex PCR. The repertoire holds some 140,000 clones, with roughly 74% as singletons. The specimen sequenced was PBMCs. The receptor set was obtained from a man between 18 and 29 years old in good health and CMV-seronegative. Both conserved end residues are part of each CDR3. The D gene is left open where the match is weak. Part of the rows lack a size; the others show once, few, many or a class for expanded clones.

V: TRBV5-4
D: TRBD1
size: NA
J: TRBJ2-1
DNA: TGTGCCAGCAGCATCCGGGACAGAACCTACAATGAGCAGTTCTTC
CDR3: CASSIRDRTYNEQFF

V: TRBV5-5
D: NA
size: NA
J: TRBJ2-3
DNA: TGTGCCAGCACCCGTACGACATCAGGGGCGGGCACAGATACGCAGTATTTT
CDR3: CASTRTTSGAGTDTQYF

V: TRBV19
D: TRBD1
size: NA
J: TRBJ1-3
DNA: TGTGCCAGTAGCCGAACCACAGGGGCTGGAAACACCATATATTTT
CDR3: CASSRTTGAGNTIYF

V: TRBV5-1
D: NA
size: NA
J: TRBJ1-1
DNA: TGCGCCAGCAGCTTCAGGGTGGGGAACACTGAAGCTTTCTTT
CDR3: CASSFRVGNTEAFF

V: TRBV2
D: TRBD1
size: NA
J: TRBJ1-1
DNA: TGTGCCAGCAGCGGGACAGTGGCTGGAAAGAACACTGAAGCTTTCTTT
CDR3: CASSGTVAGKNTEAFF

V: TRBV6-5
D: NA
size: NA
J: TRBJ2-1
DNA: TGTGCCAGCACCCAGGGGTTCCTGCAGTTCTTC
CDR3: CASTQGFLQFF

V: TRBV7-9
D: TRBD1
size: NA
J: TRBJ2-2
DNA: TGTGCCAGCAGATTGGGACAGGGGGCTATCGAGGAGCTGTTTTTT
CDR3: CASRLGQGAIEELFF

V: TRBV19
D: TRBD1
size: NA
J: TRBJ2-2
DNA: TGTGCCAGTAGTATCTGGGGACAGGGGAAGAACACCGGGGAGCTGTTTTTT
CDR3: CASSIWGQGKNTGELFF

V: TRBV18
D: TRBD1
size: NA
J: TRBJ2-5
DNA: TGTGCCAGCTCACCCGGACAGGGTCGACAAGAGACCCAGTACTTC
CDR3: CASSPGQGRQETQYF

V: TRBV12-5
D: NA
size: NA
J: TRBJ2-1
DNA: TGTGCTAGCGCCCCAGGTGCCTCCTACAATGAGCAGTTCTTC
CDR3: CASAPGASYNEQFF

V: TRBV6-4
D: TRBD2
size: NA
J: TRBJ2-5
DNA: TGTGCCAGCAGTCGGGACTATAACCAAGAGACCCAGTACTTC
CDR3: CASSRDYNQETQYF

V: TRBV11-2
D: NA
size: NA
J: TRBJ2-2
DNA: TGTGCCAGCAGCTCGTCTAGGGAACTAGTGCGAGACGGGGAGCTGTTTTTT
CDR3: CASSSSRELVRDGELFF

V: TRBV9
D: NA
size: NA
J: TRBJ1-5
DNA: TGTGCCAGCAGTGTCGACACGGAGGATCAGCCCCAGCATTTT
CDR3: CASSVDTEDQPQHF

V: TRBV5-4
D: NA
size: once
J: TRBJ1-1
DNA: TGTGCCAGCAGCTTGGTTTTCCAGTACGGACAGAGTAACACTGAAGCTTTCTTT
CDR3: CASSLVFQYGQSNTEAFF

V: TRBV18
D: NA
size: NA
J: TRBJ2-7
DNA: TGTGCCAGCTCACCCGGCGGACATCCTCTCTACGAGCAGTACTTC
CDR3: CASSPGGHPLYEQYF

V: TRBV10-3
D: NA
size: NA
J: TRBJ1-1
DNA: TGTGCCATCAACCGACGGGTTGAAACTGAAGCTTTCTTT
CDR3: CAINRRVETEAFF

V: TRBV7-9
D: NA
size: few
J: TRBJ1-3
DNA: TGTGCCAGCAGCACAAGCCGACAGTCTGGAAACACCATATATTTT
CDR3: CASSTSRQSGNTIYF

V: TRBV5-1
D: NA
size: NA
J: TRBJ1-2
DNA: TGCGCCAGCAGCTTGGGACAAACCCTGAACTATGGCTACACCTTC
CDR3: CASSLGQTLNYGYTF

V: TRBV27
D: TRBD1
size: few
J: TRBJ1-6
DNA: TGTGCCAGCAGTTTATCGGGACAGGGTAGCTCACCCCTCCACTTT
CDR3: CASSLSGQGSSPLHF

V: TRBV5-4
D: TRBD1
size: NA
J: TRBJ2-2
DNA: TGTGCCAGCAGCTGGGGACAGGGGCGCAACACCGGGGAGCTGTTTTTT
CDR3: CASSWGQGRNTGELFF

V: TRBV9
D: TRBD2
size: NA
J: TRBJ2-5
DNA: TGTGCCAGCAGCAGGTCGGGAAGTAGCGGGGGGGCAGGGACCCAGTACTTC
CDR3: CASSRSGSSGGAGTQYF

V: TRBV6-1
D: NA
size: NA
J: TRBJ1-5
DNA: TGTGCCAGCAGTGAAAGGGGGATTGCTCAGCCCCAGCATTTT
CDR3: CASSERGIAQPQHF

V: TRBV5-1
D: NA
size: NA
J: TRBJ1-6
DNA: TGCGCCAGCAGCTCCCGGGGGGGGGCCGATTCACCCCTCCACTTT
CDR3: CASSSRGGADSPLHF

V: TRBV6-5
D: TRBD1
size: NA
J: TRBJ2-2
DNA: TGTGCCAGCAGCGAAACGGGACAGGGGACCGGGGAGCTGTTTTTT
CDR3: CASSETGQGTGELFF

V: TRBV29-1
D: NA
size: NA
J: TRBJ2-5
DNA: TGCAGCACCTTAGGGGGTACAAAGGAGACCCAGTACTTC
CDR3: CSTLGGTKETQYF

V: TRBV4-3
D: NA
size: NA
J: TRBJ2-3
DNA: TGCGCCAGCAGCCAAGATAGCGATAGCACAGATACGCAGTATTTT
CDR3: CASSQDSDSTDTQYF

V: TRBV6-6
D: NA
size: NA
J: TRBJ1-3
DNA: TGTGCCAGCAGTCTCGGGTCGGGAGGTGGAAACACCATATATTTT
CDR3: CASSLGSGGGNTIYF

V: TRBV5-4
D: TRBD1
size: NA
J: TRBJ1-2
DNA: TGTGCCAGCAGCCAGGAGGCTAGGGGGCCGGCTGTGGGGGGCTACACCTTC
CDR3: CASSQEARGPAVGGYTF

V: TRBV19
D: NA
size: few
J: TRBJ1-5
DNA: TGTGCCAGTAGGGCCGACACGCGATATAGCAATCAGCCCCAGCATTTT
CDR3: CASRADTRYSNQPQHF

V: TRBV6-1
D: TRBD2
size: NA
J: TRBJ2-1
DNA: TGTGCCAGCACCCTAGGAGCGGGGGATCTCAATGAGCAGTTCTTC
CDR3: CASTLGAGDLNEQFF

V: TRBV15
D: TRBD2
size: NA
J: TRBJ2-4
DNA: TGTGCCACCAGCAGAGATAGCGGGGGGGCCAAAAACATTCAGTACTTC
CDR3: CATSRDSGGAKNIQYF

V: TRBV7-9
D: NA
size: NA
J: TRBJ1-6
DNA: TGTGCCAGCACCCTAGGGGGGGCAGGGGATTCACCCCTCCACTTT
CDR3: CASTLGGAGDSPLHF

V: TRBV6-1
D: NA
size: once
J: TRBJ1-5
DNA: TGTGCCAGCAGTGGAGGGGGTGATCCTTTT
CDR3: CASSGGGDPF

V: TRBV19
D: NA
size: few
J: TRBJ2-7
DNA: TGTGCCAGTAGTATGGCAGGGGACTCCTACGAGCAGTACTTC
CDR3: CASSMAGDSYEQYF

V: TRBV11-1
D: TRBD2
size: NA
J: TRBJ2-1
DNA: TGTGCCAGCAGCTTATTAGCGGGGTCCTACAATGAGCAGTTCTTC
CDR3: CASSLLAGSYNEQFF

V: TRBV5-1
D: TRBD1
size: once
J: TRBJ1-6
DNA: TGCGCCAGCAGCTTAGGCCCCCGACAGGGGCTTAATAATTCACCCCTCCACTTT
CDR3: CASSLGPRQGLNNSPLHF

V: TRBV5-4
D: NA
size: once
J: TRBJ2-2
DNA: TGTGCCAGCAGCTCCTCCGCGGGGTCCAACACCGGGGAGCTGTTTTTT
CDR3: CASSSSAGSNTGELFF

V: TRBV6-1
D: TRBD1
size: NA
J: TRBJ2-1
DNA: TGTGCCAGCAGTGAAATACAGGGGTACTCCTACAATGAGCAGTTCTTC
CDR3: CASSEIQGYSYNEQFF

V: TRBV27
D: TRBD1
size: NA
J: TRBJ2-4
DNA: TGTGCCAGCAGCACGATCGGGACAGGGTTCCAAAACAGTCAGTACTTC
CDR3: CASSTIGTGFQNSQYF

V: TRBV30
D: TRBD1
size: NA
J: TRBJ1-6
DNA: TGTGCCGGGAAAGGACAGGGAGGATCACCCCTCCACTTT
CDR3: CAGKGQGGSPLHF

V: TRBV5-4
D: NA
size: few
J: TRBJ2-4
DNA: TGTGCCAGCAGCTTGGCTACGGCGCGGGACATTCAGTACTTC
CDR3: CASSLATARDIQYF

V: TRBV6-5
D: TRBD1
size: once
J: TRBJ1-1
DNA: TGTGCCAGCAGGGACAGGGGTGTCGGTGAAGCTTTCTTT
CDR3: CASRDRGVGEAFF

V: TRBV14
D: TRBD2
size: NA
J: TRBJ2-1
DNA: TGTGCCAGCAGCCATATAGCGGGGAGCTCCTACAATGAGCAGTTCTTC
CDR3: CASSHIAGSSYNEQFF

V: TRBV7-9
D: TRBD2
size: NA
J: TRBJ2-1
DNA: TGTTCCAGCAGCCATAGACTAGCGGGGGGGTCTCACAATGAGCAGTTCTTC
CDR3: CSSSHRLAGGSHNEQFF

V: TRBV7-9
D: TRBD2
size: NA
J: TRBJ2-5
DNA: TGTGCCAGCAGCTCCCTGTTGACTAGCGGGGCATTACAAGATACCCAGTACTTC
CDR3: CASSSLLTSGALQDTQYF

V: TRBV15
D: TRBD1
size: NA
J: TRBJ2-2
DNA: TGTGCCACGATACAGGGGGCGGGCACCGGGGAGCTGTTTTTT
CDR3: CATIQGAGTGELFF

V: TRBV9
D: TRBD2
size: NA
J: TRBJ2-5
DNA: TGTGCCAGCAGCCTCCGAGAGAGCGGACTAGCGGGGTTCCAAGAGACCCAGTACTTC
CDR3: CASSLRESGLAGFQETQYF

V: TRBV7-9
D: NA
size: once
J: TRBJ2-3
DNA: TGTGCCAGCAGCCCCGGGGGCACAGATACGCAGTATTTT
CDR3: CASSPGGTDTQYF

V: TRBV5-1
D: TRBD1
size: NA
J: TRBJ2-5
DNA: TGCGCCAGCAGCTCCGGGACAGTCCCCGGTCAGACCCAGTACTTC
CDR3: CASSSGTVPGQTQYF

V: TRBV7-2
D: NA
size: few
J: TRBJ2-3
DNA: TGTGCCAGCAGCACCTACTTAGAAACAGATACGCAGTATTTT
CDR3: CASSTYLETDTQYF

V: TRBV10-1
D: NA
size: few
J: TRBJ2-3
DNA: TGCGCCAGCAGTGAGGGGTCGACTAGCACAGATACGCAGTATTTT
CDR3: CASSEGSTSTDTQYF

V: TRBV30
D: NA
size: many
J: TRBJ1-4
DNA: TGTGCCTGGAGTCCGGGGGGCGGGAGTAATGAAAAACTGTTTTTT
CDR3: CAWSPGGGSNEKLFF

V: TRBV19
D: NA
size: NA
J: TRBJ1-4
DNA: TGTGCCAGTAGTACGACGATGCGAGGTGAAAAACTGTTTTTT
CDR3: CASSTTMRGEKLFF

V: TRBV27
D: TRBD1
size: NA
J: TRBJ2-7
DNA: TGTGCCAGCAGCCCGGGACAGGGGGCCCACGAGCAGTACTTC
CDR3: CASSPGQGAHEQYF